What follows are 27 T cell receptor beta chains derived from one specimen sequenced in a study of glioma-infiltrating T cells. The iRepertoire nested amplicon-rescue multiplex PCR amplified TCR alpha and beta CDR3s from RNA. Using its own MiXCR run on the multiplex PCR reads, TCRdb lists one record per CDR3 protein. The sample comprises around 120,000 distinct CDR3 sequences, more than 20% of which are singletons, and about a quarter rests with the top ten. The specimen was glioma tissue, nonneoplastic brain tissue, or PBMCs (not recorded which). The receptors come from a human donor with low-grade glioma or glioblastoma, undergoing nonglioma brain surgery, or in good health (not recorded which).

Details on this clonotype: A much larger clone lies a single base off, so this may be a read error. V is TRBV6-2 or TRBV6-3 and J is TRBJ1-5; D might be TRBD1 (5 bases). Germline CDR1 reads MNHEY; CDR2 reads SVGEGT. CDR3 size: 17 residues. V lost 7 bases and J 0 bases, leaving 19 bases between the germline ends. CDR3 in amino acids: CASNVETAHNSNQPQHF. DNA for the CDR3: TGTGCCAGCAATGTGGAGACAGCCCATAATAGCAATCAGCCCCAGCATTTT.

The J gene is TRBJ2-1, the V gene TRBV24-1; the D gene is possibly TRBD2 (6 bases). There are 15 residues in the CDR3. V lost 4 bases and J 5 bases, leaving 14 bases between the germline ends. Germline assignment: CDR1 KGHDR and CDR2 SFDVKD. This CDR3 is CATSEPTSVHNEQFF. CDR3 nucleotide sequence: TGTGCCACCAGTGAACCGACTAGTGTCCACAATGAGCAGTTCTTC.

The chain links TRBV7-6 to TRBJ2-3, with 9 bases fitting TRBD1. CDR3 size: 16 residues. The trim removed 3 bases at V and 4 bases at J, leaving 8 bases unmatched. The V gene's germline CDR1 is SGHVS and CDR2 FNYEAQ. CDR3 amino acids: CASSFAGTGRADTQYF. In nucleotides, the CDR3 is TGTGCCAGCAGCTTCGCCGGGACAGGGCGGGCAGATACGCAGTATTTT. Drawing the rest from reference TRBV7-6 and TRBJ2-3, the complete variable domain is GAGVSQSPRYKVTKRGQDVALRCDPISGHVSLYWYRQALGQGPEFLTYFNYEAQQDKSGLPNDRFSAERPEGSISTLTIQRTEQRDSAMYRCASSFAGTGRADTQYFGPGTRLTVL.

This clonotype has more than one count but fewer than ten. This chain links TRBV10-3 with TRBJ2-7, with unresolved D. The CDR3 is 14 residues long. V lost 0 bases and J 2 bases, leaving 8 bases between the germline ends. Germline loops: CDR1 ENHRY, CDR2 SYGVKD. The CDR3 protein is CAISESAGPYEQYV. Here the CDR3 DNA reads TGTGCCATCAGTGAGTCGGCCGGGCCCTACGAGCAGTACGTC.

This clonotype showed up many times. The chain is built from TRBV7-3 and TRBJ1-6; the D is unclear. CDR1 and CDR2 from the germline V gene are SGHTA and FQGTGA. The ends were cut back, 2 bases at V and 10 bases at J, with 6 bases in the middle. The CDR3 contains 12 residues. The CDR3 is CASSLPGSPLHF. CDR3 nucleotide sequence: TGTGCCAGCAGCTTACCGGGCTCACCCCTCCACTTT.

This clonotype showed up just a few times. The chain is built from TRBV24-1 and TRBJ1-2; D is undetermined. CDR1 KGHDR and CDR2 SFDVKD come from the germline V gene. The V end was cut by 9 bases, the J end by 0 bases, with 4 bases between. The CDR3 is 11 residues long. The CDR3 coding sequence is TGTGCCACCTCTTCTAACTATGGCTACACCTTC. It translates to CATSSNYGYTF.

This clonotype has just a few counts. This rearrangement joins TRBV20-1 to TRBJ1-2; D ambiguous. Trimming took 6 bases from V and 3 from J, leaving 14 bases between them. Germline V gene lookup returns CDR1 DFQATT and CDR2 SNEGSKA (reference sequence). The CDR3 contains 13 residues. The CDR3 DNA follows: TGCAGTGCCGCGCGGACGGAAGACTATGGCTACACCTTC. Its protein is CSAARTEDYGYTF.

Concerning this clonotype: At one of its ends the junction is not consistent with the germline gene, which may arise from a read error. V is TRBV7-9 and J is TRBJ1-1; perhaps TRBD1 as D (5 bases). The CDR3 loop spans 13 amino acids. Per the germline V gene, CDR1 is SEHNR and CDR2 is FQNEAQ (reference sequence). The CDR3 coding sequence is TGTGCCAGCAGCTTACAGGGTTACACTGAAGCTGTCTTT. Translating it yields CASSLQGYTEAVF.

This clonotype was detected a few times. The J gene is TRBJ1-2, the V gene TRBV7-2; D unclear. Trimming stripped 1 base from V and 1 base from J, with 10 bases between. This CDR3 contains 15 residues. The germline gives CDR1 SGHTA, CDR2 FQGNSA. The CDR3, as DNA: TGTGCCAGCAGCTTAGGAGGATGGGTTAACTATGGCTACACCTTC. Translated: CASSLGGWVNYGYTF.

V usage is TRBV12-3 or TRBV12-4 and J usage is TRBJ2-1, with 11 bases fitting TRBD2. This CDR3 is built from 14 residues. V lost 6 bases and J lost 4; bases outside the gene matches: 2. The CDR3 DNA is TGTGCCAGCAGAGGACTAGCGGGTTACAATGAGCAGTTCTTC. The encoded protein is CASRGLAGYNEQFF.

V gene TRBV18 combines with J gene TRBJ2-5; D not resolved. V was cut by 0 bases and J by 2 bases, with 4 bases left in between. From germline, CDR1 is KGHSH and CDR2 LQKENI. The CDR3 consists of 13 residues. CDR3 in DNA: TGTGCCAGCTCACCACCTGTTCAAGAGACCCAGTACTTC. Encoded protein: CASSPPVQETQYF.

This clonotype was counted at least ten times. The gene calls are TRBV25-1 and TRBJ1-1, with D possibly being TRBD1 (5 bases). CDR1 is MGHDK and CDR2 is SYGVNS in the germline V gene. Trimming left V 2 bases short and J 5 bases short, with 6 bases between. CDR3 length: 12 amino acids. The CDR3 region has the DNA TGTGCCAGCAGTGAACCAGGGACTGAAGCTTTCTTT. Translation gives CASSEPGTEAFF.

This clonotype has a count of ten or more. The chain links TRBV10-3 to TRBJ2-3; perhaps TRBD1 as D (5 bases). Trimming removed 0 bases at V and 8 bases at J, with 12 bases between. Germline-derived CDR1 and CDR2 are ENHRY and SYGVKD. There are 14 residues in the CDR3. Written as DNA, the CDR3 is TGTGCCATCAGTGAGTCGCAGGGATTGGGTACGCAGTATTTT. This gives the protein CAISESQGLGTQYF.

The table lists this clonotype with many counts. V and J are TRBV28 and TRBJ2-7; 7 bases are shared with TRBD1. The length of the CDR3 is 13 residues. V was pared by 4 bases and J by 0 bases, with 0 bases of the junction left unmatched. From germline, CDR1 is MDHEN and CDR2 SYDVKM. This CDR3 is CASSSGGSYEQYV. CDR3 DNA sequence: TGTGCCAGCAGTTCAGGGGGCTCCTACGAGCAGTACGTC.

This clonotype has ten or more counts. The chain joins TRBV12-3 or TRBV12-4 to TRBJ2-1, with a tentative D call TRBD2 (6 bases). The length of the CDR3 is 16 residues. The ends were cut back, 3 bases at V and 4 bases at J, with 16 bases in the middle. CDR3 amino acids: CASSLGSSGLYNEQFF. CDR3 coding DNA: TGTGCCAGCAGTTTGGGGTCCAGCGGGCTTTACAATGAGCAGTTCTTC.

This clonotype occurred a few times. This chain uses TRBV20-1 with TRBJ2-1; 11 bases are a match to TRBD2. Germline CDR1 and CDR2: DFQATT and SNEGSKA (reference sequence). With V trimmed by 4 bases and J by 3 bases, 5 bases remained unmatched. This CDR3 is 15 amino acids long. CDR3 loop: CSANPGLADYNEQFF. In nucleotides, the CDR3 is TGCAGTGCTAACCCGGGACTAGCGGACTACAATGAGCAGTTCTTC.

The genes are TRBV20-1 and TRBJ1-6; D gene unclear. Trimming left V 3 bases short and J 8 bases short, with 14 bases between. The germline CDR1 and CDR2 sequences are DFQATT and SNEGSKA (reference sequence). This CDR3 has 14 residues. The CDR3 nucleotides read TGCAGTGCTAGCCTCTCGGGTCTAGATTCACCCCTCCACTTT. Translating it yields CSASLSGLDSPLHF.

Written as DNA, the CDR3 is TGTGCCAGCAGCTCCATCACCACAGATACGCAGTATTTT. It translates to CASSSITTDTQYF. This sequence joins TRBV7-2 and TRBJ2-3; D gene ambiguous. Trimming shortened V by 4 bases and J by 2 bases, and 7 bases separated the two germline ends. The germline V gene encodes CDR1 SGHTA and CDR2 FQGNSA. This CDR3 contains 13 residues.

In its sample, this clonotype was seen a few times. The chain employs TRBV2 and TRBJ2-7, with D perhaps matching TRBD1 (6 bases). The V end lost 1 base, the J end lost 5 bases, and 9 bases lay between the germline ends. This CDR3 has 13 residues. Looked up from germline, CDR1 is SNHLY and CDR2 is FYNNEI. The CDR3 DNA reads TGTGCCAGCAGTGAAGTCAGGGGCAACGAGCAGTACGTC. Protein: CASSEVRGNEQYV.

The table lists this clonotype with a few counts. This rearrangement joins TRBV2 to TRBJ2-1; no definite D call. This CDR3 spans 12 amino acids. In germline, CDR1 is SNHLY, CDR2 FYNNEI. V was pared by 4 bases and J by 8 bases, with 9 bases between. The CDR3 sequence: CASSVLLDEQFF. CDR3 bases: TGTGCCAGCAGTGTGCTGTTGGATGAGCAGTTCTTC.

In the case of this clonotype: A much larger clone is a single base away; this may be a read error. The chain combines TRBV15 with TRBJ2-3; TRBD2 matches at 8 bases. Per the germline V gene, CDR1 is LNHNV and CDR2 is YYDKDF (reference sequence). J was trimmed by 0 bases and V by 3 bases; bases with no gene match: 17. The CDR3 length is 20 residues. CDR3 amino acids: CATSRVGLAGAISSTDTQYF. The CDR3 DNA sequence: TGTGCCACCAGCAGGGTGGGGCTAGCGGGCGCAATCTCTAGCACAGATACGCAGTATTTT.

The chain recombines TRBV5-1 with TRBJ2-3, with D perhaps matching TRBD2 (6 bases). CDR3 size: 17 residues. V was pared by 1 base and J by 4 bases, with 19 bases between. Germline lookup yields CDR1 SGHRS and CDR2 YFSETQ. The CDR3 region is CASSLNQGGKFADTQYF. CDR3 nucleotides: TGCGCCAGCAGCTTGAATCAGGGCGGGAAATTTGCAGATACGCAGTATTTT. The full variable domain, in which reference TRBV5-1 and TRBJ2-3 provide the parts outside the CDR3, is KAGVTQTPRYLIKTRGQQVTLSCSPISGHRSVSWYQQTPGQGLQFLFEYFSETQRNKGNFPGRFSGRQFSNSRSEMNVSTLELGDSALYLCASSLNQGGKFADTQYFGPGTRLTVL.

This clonotype came up many times. This chain uses TRBV15 with TRBJ1-2; no clear D gene. The germline V and J ends were trimmed by 0 bases and 8 bases, with 4 bases remaining between them. The CDR3 totals 11 residues. Germline V gene lookup returns CDR1 LNHNV and CDR2 YYDKDF (reference sequence). CDR3 nucleotides: TGTGCCACCAGCAGAGATGGGGGCTACACCTTC. Amino acids: CATSRDGGYTF.

Details on this clonotype: Sequence at one end of the junction differs from germline and may be a read error. The DNA of the CDR3 is TGCAGTGCTAGAGATAGGGCTTCTGCCAAAAACATTCAATACTTC. Encoded protein: CSARDRASAKNIQYF. V gene TRBV20-1 combines with J gene TRBJ2-4, with D uncertain. Germline V gene lookup returns CDR1 DFQATT and CDR2 SNEGSKA (reference sequence). This CDR3 is built from 15 residues.

The rearrangement joins TRBV5-1 to TRBJ1-2; D might be TRBD1 (5 bases). The V gene's germline CDR1 is SGHRS and CDR2 YFSETQ. The CDR3 length is 13 residues. The ends were cut back, 3 bases at V and 5 bases at J, with 11 bases in the middle. In DNA, the CDR3 is TGCGCCAGCAGCTATGGGGGAGAGTATGGCTACACCTTC. It translates to CASSYGGEYGYTF.

There are a few counts of this clonotype. This chain connects TRBV28 to TRBJ2-3, with D possibly TRBD2 on 6 matching bases. The germline gives CDR1 MDHEN, CDR2 SYDVKM. The CDR3 contains 16 residues. Trimming removed 6 bases from V and 2 bases from J, with 18 bases in between. The CDR3 DNA follows: TGTGCCAGCAGAACCCCACTAGCTCCCTACACAGATACGCAGTATTTT. It is translated as CASRTPLAPYTDTQYF.

The chain employs TRBV2 and TRBJ1-1, with a tentative D call TRBD1 (5 bases). V gave up 10 bases and J gave up 5 bases, with 11 bases separating them. The CDR3 runs to 11 residues. CDR1 is SNHLY, CDR2 FYNNEI, per germline. The CDR3 nucleotides read TGTGCCAACTTACAGGAGACTGAAGCTTTCTTT. The encoded protein is CANLQETEAFF.